The 16 T cell receptor beta chains listed next were all sequenced from one sample in a study of blood T cell repertoires in COVID-19. Sequencing used immunoSEQ multiplex PCR; TCRdb keeps in-frame clones, though not all of them. The sample lists some 86,000 clones; roughly 84% were seen once. Sequenced input: peripheral blood. Receptors originate from an elderly woman with active or convalescent COVID-19.

The V gene is TRBV6-5, the J gene TRBJ1-2, with no clear D. V shed 6 bases and J shed 8 bases, with 19 bases lying between them. CDR3 length equals 14 residues. Germline V gene lookup returns CDR1 MNHEY and CDR2 SVGAGI. CDR3: CASRPAASTSGYTF. The CDR3 DNA sequence: TGTGCCAGCAGACCTGCGGCATCGACTTCGGGCTACACCTTC.

The chain has TRBV20-1 and TRBJ1-2; the D is unclear. Germline loops: CDR1 DFQATT, CDR2 SNEGSKA (reference sequence). The CDR3 consists of 11 residues. The V end was cut by 4 bases, the J end by 3 bases, with 6 bases between. The CDR3 coding sequence is TGCAGTGCTACCCCGGACTATGGCTACACCTTC. It codes for CSATPDYGYTF.

The chain employs TRBV11-3 and TRBJ1-1; D not resolved. The length of the CDR3 is 13 residues. Between the trimmed V and J ends, which lost 3 bases and 11 bases, there was a span of 16 bases. CDR1 SGHNT and CDR2 YENEEA come from the germline V gene. For the CDR3, the DNA is TGTGCCAGCAGCTTCACGGGAGACCTGAGGGCTTTCTTT. Translated, it gives CASSFTGDLRAFF.

This chain joins TRBV19 and TRBJ2-5; TRBD2 matches at 12 bases. Trimming removed 4 bases from V and 5 bases from J; junction bases left unmatched: 5. Looked up from germline, CDR1 is LNHDA and CDR2 is SQIVND (reference sequence). The CDR3 totals 15 residues. The CDR3 DNA is TGTGCCAGTAGTAGAGGACTAGCGGGGATGGAGACCCAGTACTTC. This gives the protein CASSRGLAGMETQYF.

The chain joins TRBV28 to TRBJ2-7; a weak D match, TRBD1 (6 bases). Trimming pared 7 bases from V and 7 bases from J, leaving 23 bases between. The CDR3 contains 15 residues. CDR1 and CDR2 from the germline V gene are MDHEN and SYDVKM. The CDR3 sequence: CASNFRQGYFQEQYF. CDR3 DNA sequence: TGTGCCAGCAACTTTAGGCAGGGGTACTTTCAAGAGCAGTACTTC.

V is TRBV6-6 and J is TRBJ2-1; 9 bases agree with TRBD2. In germline, CDR1 is MNHNY, CDR2 SVGAGI (reference sequence). V dropped 6 bases and J dropped 7; count of bases not matched to a gene: 10. CDR3 length: 15 residues. The CDR3 DNA sequence: TGTGCCAGCAGGTATAGCGGGAGATTTAGGAATGAGCAGTTCTTC. Residues: CASRYSGRFRNEQFF.

The chain joins TRBV28 to TRBJ2-2; 9 bases are shared with TRBD1. The junction had 6 bases not matched to a gene; V was cut back by 1 base and J by 9 bases. The CDR3 consists of 15 residues. Germline V CDR1 and CDR2: MDHEN, SYDVKM. The chain's CDR3 is CASSLSGTGIRELFF. CDR3 in DNA: TGTGCCAGCAGTTTATCCGGGACAGGGATAAGGGAGCTGTTTTTT.

The chain combines TRBV7-2 with TRBJ2-2, with TRBD1 matching 10 bases. Trimming removed 6 bases from V and 6 bases from J; junction bases left unmatched: 4. CDR3 length: 14 residues. Germline V lookup: CDR1 SGHTA, CDR2 FQGNSA. CDR3 region: CASRRTGGAGELFF. CDR3 coding DNA: TGTGCCAGCAGACGGACAGGGGGTGCCGGGGAGCTGTTTTTT.

The rearrangement uses TRBV6-6 and TRBJ1-3; D uncertain. The germline CDR1 and CDR2 sequences are MNHNY and SVGAGI (reference sequence). Trimming shortened V by 6 bases and J by 0 bases, and 9 bases separated the two germline ends. This CDR3 comprises 14 residues. CDR3 nucleotides: TGTGCCAGCAGACAGCCCTTCTCTGGAAACACCATATATTTT. It specifies CASRQPFSGNTIYF.

CDR3 nucleotides: TGTGCCACCAGCAGAGCGGGGCTAGCGGGAGCCGTAGATACGCAGTATTTT. Residues: CATSRAGLAGAVDTQYF. The rearrangement uses TRBV15 and TRBJ2-3; 10 nucleotides agree with TRBD2. Germline CDR1 is LNHNV and CDR2 is YYDKDF (reference sequence). The CDR3 runs 17 residues. The junction had 9 bases not matched to a gene; V was cut back by 1 base and J by 5 bases.

The chain links TRBV4-1 to TRBJ2-2, with TRBD1 identical over 9 bases. V lost 4 bases and J lost 6; bases outside the gene matches: 9. Germline-derived CDR1 and CDR2 are MGHRA and YSYEKL. The CDR3 spans 16 residues. The DNA for the CDR3 is TGCGCCAGCAGCCTAGTCCCGGGACAGGGTCCCGGGGAGCTGTTTTTT. It translates to CASSLVPGQGPGELFF.

The chain employs TRBV5-1 and TRBJ2-1; 9 bases map to TRBD1. Germline trimming cut 4 bases from V and 2 bases from J; bases unmatched to any gene: 4. CDR1 SGHRS and CDR2 YFSETQ come from the germline V gene. The CDR3 totals 15 residues. CDR3 sequence reads: CASSRGTGTYNEQFF. The CDR3 DNA reads TGCGCCAGCAGCAGGGGGACAGGGACCTACAATGAGCAGTTCTTC. Full variable domain (rest looked up from reference TRBV5-1 and TRBJ2-1): KAGVTQTPRYLIKTRGQQVTLSCSPISGHRSVSWYQQTPGQGLQFLFEYFSETQRNKGNFPGRFSGRQFSNSRSEMNVSTLELGDSALYLCASSRGTGTYNEQFFGPGTRLTVL.

The rearrangement joins TRBV27 to TRBJ2-7, with D tentatively TRBD1 (6 bases). In germline, CDR1 is MNHEY, CDR2 SMNVEV (reference sequence). Trimming took off 3 bases at V and 2 bases at J, with 14 bases between the two ends. This CDR3 comprises 15 residues. The CDR3, as DNA: TGTGCCAGCAGTTTCCTCAAACAGGGCCCCTACGAGCAGTACTTC. It is translated as CASSFLKQGPYEQYF.

The chain recombines TRBV10-2 with TRBJ2-1; 8 bases are a match to TRBD2. The trim removed 6 bases at V and 5 bases at J, leaving 9 bases unmatched. Germline CDR1 is WSHSY and CDR2 is SAAADI. The CDR3 contains 15 residues. CDR3 region: CASRGTQRENNEQFF. The CDR3 bases are TGCGCCAGCAGGGGGACACAGCGGGAGAACAATGAGCAGTTCTTC.

J is TRBJ2-1 and V is TRBV7-3; 8 nucleotides line up with TRBD2. Germline V CDR1 and CDR2: SGHTA, FQGTGA. V shed 5 bases and J 8 bases; nucleotides not matched to a gene: 5. The CDR3 has 13 residues. The CDR3 is CASSHTSGYEQFF. CDR3 nucleotides: TGTGCCAGCAGCCACACTAGCGGCTATGAGCAGTTCTTC.

This clone has more than one count but fewer than ten. This sequence joins TRBV9 and TRBJ2-3; 10 bases align to TRBD2. J lost 4 bases, V lost 5 bases, and 13 bases had no gene match. The CDR3 loop spans 17 amino acids. Germline V CDR1 and CDR2: SGDLS, YYNGEE. The CDR3 here is CASRQAGTSELADTQYF. The CDR3 coding sequence is TGTGCCAGCAGACAAGCCGGGACTAGCGAGTTGGCAGATACGCAGTATTTT.